The rows below give T cell receptor beta chains drawn from one sample of a study of T cells in Graves' hyperthyroidism and ophthalmopathy. One entry per CDR3 protein, called by TCRdb with MiXCR from the multiplex PCR reads. The sample yields 640,000 or so distinct CDR3 sequences, roughly 14% seen once. Sequenced: blood. Source of these receptors: a woman between 40 and 55 years old with Graves' ophthalmopathy. Both conserved end residues are part of each CDR3. A D gene is named only where the DNA matches it firmly. Clone size appears in some rows only: once, few, many, or a class for an expanded clone.

V gene,J gene,D gene,clone size,CDR3 length,CDR3 DNA,CDR3 protein
TRBV12-5,TRBJ1-2,-,many,14,TGTGTTAGTGGTCGGAACAGGGAATACAATGGCTACACCTTC,CVSGRNREYNGYTF
TRBV2,TRBJ1-5,TRBD1,many,16,TGTGCCAGCAGTGAAGCTCTGACAGGGGGCGCAGAGCCCCAGCATTTT,CASSEALTGGAEPQHF
TRBV5-1,TRBJ2-7,TRBD1,-,15,TGCGCCAGCAGCGCCGCCGGACAGGGGACCTACGAGCAGTACTTC,CASSAAGQGTYEQYF
TRBV3-1,TRBJ2-5,TRBD2,many,16,TGTGCCAGCAGCCAAGGGACTAGCGGCCCCCAAGAGACCCAGTACTTC,CASSQGTSGPQETQYF
TRBV27,TRBJ2-6,TRBD1,-,20,TGTGCCAGCAGTTTATTTGGCCCGGGACAGGAGTTCTCTGGGGCCAACGTCCTGACTTTC,CASSLFGPGQEFSGANVLTF
TRBV6-5,TRBJ1-2,-,-,13,TGTGCCAGCAGTAACCCCCGGACCCGTGGCTACACCTTC,CASSNPRTRGYTF
TRBV9,TRBJ2-2,-,-,17,TGTGCCAGCAGCGTAGGGCCGGACACTACGAACACCGGGGAGCTGTTTTTT,CASSVGPDTTNTGELFF
TRBV19,TRBJ2-7,-,many,14,TGTGCCAGTAGTATGACAGGTAACCTCTACGAGCAGTACTTC,CASSMTGNLYEQYF
TRBV30,TRBJ2-6,-,many,12,TGTGCCTGGAGCCCTGGGGCCAACGTCCTGACTTTC,CAWSPGANVLTF
TRBV5-1,TRBJ2-2,-,-,16,TGCGCCAGCAGCTTGGGACAGGCAGTGAACACCGGGGAGCTGTTTTTT,CASSLGQAVNTGELFF
TRBV19,TRBJ2-2,-,many,16,TGTGCCAGTAGTGCATTAGCGGACGCGAACACCGGGGAGCTGTTTTTT,CASSALADANTGELFF
TRBV20-1,TRBJ2-5,-,many,14,TGCAGTGCTAGATCACACCAGATACAAGAGACCCAGTACTTC,CSARSHQIQETQYF
TRBV12-3/TRBV12-4,TRBJ2-7,-,-,15,TGTGCCAGCAGTGCCACCGGGACACTCACCTACGAGCAGTACTTC,CASSATGTLTYEQYF
TRBV28,TRBJ1-2,TRBD1,many,13,TGCGCCAGCAGCTTGGGGACAGTCTATGGCTACACCTTC,CASSLGTVYGYTF